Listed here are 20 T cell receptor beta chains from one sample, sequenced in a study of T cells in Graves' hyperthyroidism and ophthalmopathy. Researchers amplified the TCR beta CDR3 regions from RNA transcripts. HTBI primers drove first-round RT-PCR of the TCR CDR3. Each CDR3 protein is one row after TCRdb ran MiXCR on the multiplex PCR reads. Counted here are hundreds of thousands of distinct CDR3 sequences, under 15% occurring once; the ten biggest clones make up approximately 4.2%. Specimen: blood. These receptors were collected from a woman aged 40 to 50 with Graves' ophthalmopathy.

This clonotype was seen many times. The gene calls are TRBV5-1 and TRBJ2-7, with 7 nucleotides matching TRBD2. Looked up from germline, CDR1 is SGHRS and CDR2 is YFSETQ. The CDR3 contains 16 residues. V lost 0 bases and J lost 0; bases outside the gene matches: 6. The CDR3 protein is CASSLEGAGSSYEQYF. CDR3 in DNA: TGCGCCAGCAGCTTGGAGGGAGCGGGGAGCTCCTACGAGCAGTACTTC.

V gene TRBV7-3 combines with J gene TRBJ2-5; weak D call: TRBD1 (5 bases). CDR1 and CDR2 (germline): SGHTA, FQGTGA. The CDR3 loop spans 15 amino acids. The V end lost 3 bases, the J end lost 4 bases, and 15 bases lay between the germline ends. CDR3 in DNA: TGTGCCAGCAGCTTGTCGGCAGGGATGGGAGAGACCCAGTACTTC. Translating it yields CASSLSAGMGETQYF.

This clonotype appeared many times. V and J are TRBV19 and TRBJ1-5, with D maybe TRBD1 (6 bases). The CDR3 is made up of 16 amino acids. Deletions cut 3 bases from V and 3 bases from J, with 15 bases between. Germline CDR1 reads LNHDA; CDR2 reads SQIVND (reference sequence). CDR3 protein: CASSIMTGRNNQPQHF. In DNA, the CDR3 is TGTGCCAGTAGTATCATGACAGGAAGGAACAATCAGCCCCAGCATTTT.

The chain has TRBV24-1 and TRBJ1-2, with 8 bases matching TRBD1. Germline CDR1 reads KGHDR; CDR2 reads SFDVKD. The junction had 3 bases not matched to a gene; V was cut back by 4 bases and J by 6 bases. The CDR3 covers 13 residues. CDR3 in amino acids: CATSEDRDDGYTF. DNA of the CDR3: TGTGCCACCAGTGAGGACAGGGATGATGGCTACACCTTC.

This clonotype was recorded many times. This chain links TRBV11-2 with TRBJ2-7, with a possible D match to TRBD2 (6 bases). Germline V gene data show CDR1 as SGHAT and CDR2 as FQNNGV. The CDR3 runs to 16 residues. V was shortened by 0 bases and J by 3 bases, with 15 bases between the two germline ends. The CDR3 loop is CASSLDGGSSIYEQYF. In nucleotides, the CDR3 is TGTGCCAGCAGCTTAGACGGGGGAAGCTCTATCTACGAGCAGTACTTC.

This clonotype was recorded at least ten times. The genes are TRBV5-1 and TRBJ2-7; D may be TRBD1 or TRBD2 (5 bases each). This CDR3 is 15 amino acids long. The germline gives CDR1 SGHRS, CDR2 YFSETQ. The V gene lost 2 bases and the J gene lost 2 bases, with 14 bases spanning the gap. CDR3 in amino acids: CASSFGGTAAYEQYF. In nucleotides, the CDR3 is TGCGCCAGCAGCTTCGGTGGGACGGCGGCCTACGAGCAGTACTTC.

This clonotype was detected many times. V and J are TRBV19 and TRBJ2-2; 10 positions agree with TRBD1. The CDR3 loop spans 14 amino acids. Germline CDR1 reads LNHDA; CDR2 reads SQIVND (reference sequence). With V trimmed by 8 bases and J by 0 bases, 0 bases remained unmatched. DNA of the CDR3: TGTGCCAGTGGGACAGGGGCGAACACCGGGGAGCTGTTTTTT. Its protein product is CASGTGANTGELFF.

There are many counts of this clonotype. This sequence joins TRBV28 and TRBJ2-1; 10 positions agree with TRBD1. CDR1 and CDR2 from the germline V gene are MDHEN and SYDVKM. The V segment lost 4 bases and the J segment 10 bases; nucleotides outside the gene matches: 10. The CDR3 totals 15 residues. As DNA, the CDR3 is TGTGCCAGCAGTTCAACGGGACAGGGGCTGTGGGAGCAGTTCTTC. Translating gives CASSSTGQGLWEQFF.

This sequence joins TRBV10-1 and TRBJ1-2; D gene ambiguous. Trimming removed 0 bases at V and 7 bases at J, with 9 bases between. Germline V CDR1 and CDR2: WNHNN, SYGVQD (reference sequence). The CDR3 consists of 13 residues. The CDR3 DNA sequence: TGCGCCAGCAGTGAGTCTACAGTCGGTGGCTACACCTTC. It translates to CASSESTVGGYTF.

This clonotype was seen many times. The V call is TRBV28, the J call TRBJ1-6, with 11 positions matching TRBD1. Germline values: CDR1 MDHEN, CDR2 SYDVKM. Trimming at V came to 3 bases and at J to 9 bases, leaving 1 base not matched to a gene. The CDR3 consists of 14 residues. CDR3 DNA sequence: TGTGCCAGCAGTTTGGACAGGGGGCTTTCACCCCTCCACTTT. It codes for CASSLDRGLSPLHF.

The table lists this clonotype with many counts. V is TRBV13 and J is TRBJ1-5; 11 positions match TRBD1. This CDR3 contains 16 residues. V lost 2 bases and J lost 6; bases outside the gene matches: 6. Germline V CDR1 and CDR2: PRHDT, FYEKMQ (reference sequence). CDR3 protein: CASSLSGTGGGQPQHF. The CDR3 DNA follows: TGTGCCAGCAGCTTAAGCGGGACAGGGGGAGGTCAGCCCCAGCATTTT.

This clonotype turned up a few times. DNA of the CDR3: TGCGCCAGCAGCTTGACACGGACGAACACTGAAGCTTTCTTT. Protein sequence: CASSLTRTNTEAFF. The chain couples TRBV5-1 to TRBJ1-1; D is uncertain. Looked up from germline, CDR1 is SGHRS and CDR2 is YFSETQ. The CDR3 has 14 residues. V was pared by 1 base and J by 1 base, with 8 bases between.

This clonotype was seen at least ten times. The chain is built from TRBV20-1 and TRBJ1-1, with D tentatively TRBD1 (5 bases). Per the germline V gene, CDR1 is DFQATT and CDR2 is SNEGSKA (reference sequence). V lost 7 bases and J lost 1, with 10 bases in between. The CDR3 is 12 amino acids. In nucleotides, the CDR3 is TGCAGTGGGGGCGGGGGGAACACTGAAGCTTTCTTT. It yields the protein CSGGGGNTEAFF.

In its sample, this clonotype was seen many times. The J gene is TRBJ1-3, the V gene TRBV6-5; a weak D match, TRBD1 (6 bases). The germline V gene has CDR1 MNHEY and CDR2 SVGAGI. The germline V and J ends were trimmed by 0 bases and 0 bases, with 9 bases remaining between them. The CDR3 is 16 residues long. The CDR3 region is CASSYSTGISGNTIYF. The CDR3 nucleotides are TGTGCCAGCAGTTACTCGACAGGTATCTCTGGAAACACCATATATTTT.

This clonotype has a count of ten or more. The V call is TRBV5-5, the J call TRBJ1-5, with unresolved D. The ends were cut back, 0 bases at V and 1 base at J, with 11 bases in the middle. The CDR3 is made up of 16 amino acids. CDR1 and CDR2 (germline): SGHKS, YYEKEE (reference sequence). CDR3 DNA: TGTGCCAGCAGCTTGGATACACCGGGAAGCAATCAGCCCCAGCATTTT. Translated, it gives CASSLDTPGSNQPQHF.

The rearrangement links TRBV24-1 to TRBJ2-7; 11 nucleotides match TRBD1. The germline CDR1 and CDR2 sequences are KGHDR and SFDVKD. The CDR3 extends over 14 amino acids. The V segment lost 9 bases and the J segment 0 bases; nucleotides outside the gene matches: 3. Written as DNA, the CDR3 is TGTGCCACCGCCGGGACAGGGGGCTCCTACGAGCAGTACTTC. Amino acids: CATAGTGGSYEQYF.

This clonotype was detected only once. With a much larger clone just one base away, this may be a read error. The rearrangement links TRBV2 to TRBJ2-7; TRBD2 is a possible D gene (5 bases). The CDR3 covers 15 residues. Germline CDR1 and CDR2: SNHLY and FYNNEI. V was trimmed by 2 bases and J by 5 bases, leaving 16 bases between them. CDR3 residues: CASSESSRLTHEQYF. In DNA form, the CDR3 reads TGTGCCAGCAGTGAATCTAGCAGACTAACCCACGAGCAGTACTTC.

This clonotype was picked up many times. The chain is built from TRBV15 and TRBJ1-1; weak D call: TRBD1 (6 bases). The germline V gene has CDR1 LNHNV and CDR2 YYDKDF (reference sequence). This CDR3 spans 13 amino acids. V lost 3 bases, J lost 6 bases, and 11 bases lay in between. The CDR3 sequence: CATSSRGNAEAFF. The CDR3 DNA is TGTGCCACCAGCAGCAGGGGAAACGCTGAAGCTTTCTTT.

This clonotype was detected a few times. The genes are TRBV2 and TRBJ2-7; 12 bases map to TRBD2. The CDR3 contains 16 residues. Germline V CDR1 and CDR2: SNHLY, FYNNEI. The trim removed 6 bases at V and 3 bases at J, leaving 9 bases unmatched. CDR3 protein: CASRATSGRYNYEQYF. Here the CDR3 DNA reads TGTGCCAGCAGGGCGACTAGCGGGAGATATAACTACGAGCAGTACTTC.

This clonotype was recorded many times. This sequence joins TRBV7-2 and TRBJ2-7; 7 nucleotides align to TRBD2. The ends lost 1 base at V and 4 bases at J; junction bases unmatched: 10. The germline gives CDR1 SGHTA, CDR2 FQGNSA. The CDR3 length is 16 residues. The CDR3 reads CASSLGRLADPYEQYF. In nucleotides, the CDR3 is TGTGCCAGCAGCTTAGGGCGACTAGCAGACCCTTACGAGCAGTACTTC. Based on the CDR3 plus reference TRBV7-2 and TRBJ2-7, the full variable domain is GAGVSQSPSNKVTEKGKDVELRCDPISGHTALYWYRQSLGQGLEFLIYFQGNSAPDKSGLPSDRFSAERTGGSVSTLTIQRTQQEDSAVYLCASSLGRLADPYEQYFGPGTRLTVT.